This is a list of T cell receptor beta chains from one sample in a study of blood T cell repertoires in COVID-19. Libraries were prepared by immunoSEQ multiplex PCR; TCRdb keeps only in-frame clonotypes and omits some of them. Of around 200,000 clones listed, roughly 80% are singletons. The sample consisted of peripheral blood. These receptors were obtained from a man aged 45-60 years with active or convalescent COVID-19. Both conserved end residues are part of each CDR3. D genes are given only for firm matches. For some rows the clone size is stated as once, few or many, or as a class when expanded; others skip it.

j_gene: TRBJ2-6; abundance: -; d_gene: -; v_gene: TRBV5-1; CDR3nt: TGCGCCAGCAGCACCTTGACCGCAGGCTCTGGGGCCAACGTCCTGACTTTC; CDR3aa: CASSTLTAGSGANVLTF
j_gene: TRBJ2-1; abundance: -; d_gene: -; v_gene: TRBV7-8; CDR3nt: TGTGCCAGCAGCGTTTGGGACACAGAAGGTGGCTCCTACAATGAGCAGTTCTTC; CDR3aa: CASSVWDTEGGSYNEQFF
j_gene: TRBJ2-7; abundance: -; d_gene: -; v_gene: TRBV18; CDR3nt: TGTGCCAGCTCACCGACCGGGTCGAGATCCCCCGAGCAGTACTTC; CDR3aa: CASSPTGSRSPEQYF
j_gene: TRBJ1-1; abundance: few; d_gene: TRBD1; v_gene: TRBV5-1; CDR3nt: TGCGCCAGCAGCTTGGGGCCGGGACAGGAGATTAACACTGAAGCTTTCTTT; CDR3aa: CASSLGPGQEINTEAFF
j_gene: TRBJ1-1; abundance: -; d_gene: -; v_gene: TRBV27; CDR3nt: TGTGCCAGCAGTCAGTTGGGAGGGGAGACTGAAGCTTTCTTT; CDR3aa: CASSQLGGETEAFF
j_gene: TRBJ1-2; abundance: -; d_gene: -; v_gene: TRBV3-1/TRBV3-2; CDR3nt: TGTGCCAGCAGCCAAGATATGAGGGTCTCTGGCTACACCTTC; CDR3aa: CASSQDMRVSGYTF
j_gene: TRBJ2-6; abundance: -; d_gene: -; v_gene: TRBV6-5; CDR3nt: TGTGCCAGCAGTAAAACAGGGCTCGGGGCCAACGTCCTGACTTTC; CDR3aa: CASSKTGLGANVLTF
j_gene: TRBJ1-3; abundance: -; d_gene: -; v_gene: TRBV4-1; CDR3nt: TGCGCCAGCAGCCAAGATACTTCTGATGGAAACACCATATATTTT; CDR3aa: CASSQDTSDGNTIYF
j_gene: TRBJ2-4; abundance: -; d_gene: TRBD2; v_gene: TRBV4-2; CDR3nt: TGTGCCAGCAGCCAGGGGGCCCCCCTTAGCGGGGGGTTAGCCAAAAACATTCAGTACTTC; CDR3aa: CASSQGAPLSGGLAKNIQYF
j_gene: TRBJ1-1; abundance: -; d_gene: -; v_gene: TRBV12-3/TRBV12-4; CDR3nt: TGTGCCAGCAGTTTGCTCCCAGGAACCGAAGCTTTCTTT; CDR3aa: CASSLLPGTEAFF
j_gene: TRBJ1-2; abundance: -; d_gene: TRBD1; v_gene: TRBV5-1; CDR3nt: TGCGCCAGCAGCTCCGGACAGGGAGGGTATGGCTACACCTTC; CDR3aa: CASSSGQGGYGYTF
j_gene: TRBJ2-2; abundance: -; d_gene: TRBD2; v_gene: TRBV20-1; CDR3nt: TGCAGTGCTAGTTTTGGCGGGGGCACCGGGGAGCTGTTTTTT; CDR3aa: CSASFGGGTGELFF
j_gene: TRBJ2-3; abundance: once; d_gene: -; v_gene: TRBV7-3; CDR3nt: TGTGCCAGCAGCTTTATCTCGTCCACAGATACGCAGTATTTT; CDR3aa: CASSFISSTDTQYF
j_gene: TRBJ1-6; abundance: -; d_gene: TRBD1; v_gene: TRBV28; CDR3nt: TGTGCCAGCAGTCTCCACAGGGGCGGTAATTCACCCCTCCACTTT; CDR3aa: CASSLHRGGNSPLHF
j_gene: TRBJ2-2; abundance: -; d_gene: TRBD1; v_gene: TRBV9; CDR3nt: TGTGCCAGCAGCGCAGGGACAGCTTACACCGGGGAGCTGTTTTTT; CDR3aa: CASSAGTAYTGELFF
j_gene: TRBJ2-1; abundance: -; d_gene: -; v_gene: TRBV6-5; CDR3nt: TGTGCCAGCAGTTATGGGGCAGGGAACAATGAGCAGTTCTTC; CDR3aa: CASSYGAGNNEQFF
j_gene: TRBJ1-4; abundance: -; d_gene: -; v_gene: TRBV4-2; CDR3nt: TGTGCCAGCAGCCAGGAGGGGGGGGCTGTTAATGAAAAACTGTTTTTT; CDR3aa: CASSQEGGAVNEKLFF
j_gene: TRBJ1-5; abundance: -; d_gene: -; v_gene: TRBV5-8; CDR3nt: TGTGCCAGCAGCTTGGGACGCCGGGTTGATCAGCCCCAGCATTTT; CDR3aa: CASSLGRRVDQPQHF
j_gene: TRBJ2-1; abundance: -; d_gene: -; v_gene: TRBV24-1; CDR3nt: TGTGCCACCAGAGAATCTGGGGCCAATGAGCAGTTCTTC; CDR3aa: CATRESGANEQFF
j_gene: TRBJ2-5; abundance: -; d_gene: -; v_gene: TRBV15; CDR3nt: TGTGCCACCAGCTGGGCCGGACAGACTCAAGAGACCCAGTACTTC; CDR3aa: CATSWAGQTQETQYF
j_gene: TRBJ1-2; abundance: -; d_gene: TRBD1; v_gene: TRBV28; CDR3nt: TGTGCCAGCAGTGGGGGACAGGAGAACTATGGCTACACCTTC; CDR3aa: CASSGGQENYGYTF
j_gene: TRBJ1-2; abundance: few; d_gene: TRBD1; v_gene: TRBV4-1; CDR3nt: TGCGCCAGCAGCACGGGACAGATCGGCTACACCTTC; CDR3aa: CASSTGQIGYTF
j_gene: TRBJ2-1; abundance: once; d_gene: TRBD2; v_gene: TRBV5-4; CDR3nt: TGTGCCAGCAGCTTGGAGTCGGGGGGGCCTAGGAATGAGCAGTTCTTC; CDR3aa: CASSLESGGPRNEQFF
j_gene: TRBJ2-7; abundance: -; d_gene: TRBD1; v_gene: TRBV28; CDR3nt: TGTGCCAGCTTCCGACAGGGGCCCTACGAGCAGTACTTC; CDR3aa: CASFRQGPYEQYF
j_gene: TRBJ1-1; abundance: -; d_gene: -; v_gene: TRBV2; CDR3nt: TGTGCCAGCAGGGGGGCGAAGGGGATCACTGAAGCTTTCTTT; CDR3aa: CASRGAKGITEAFF
j_gene: TRBJ1-6; abundance: -; d_gene: -; v_gene: TRBV30; CDR3nt: TGTGCCACTTTCGTAGGAGGTAATTCACCCCTCCACTTT; CDR3aa: CATFVGGNSPLHF
j_gene: TRBJ2-2; abundance: -; d_gene: TRBD2; v_gene: TRBV7-8; CDR3nt: TGTGCCAGCAGCCTCCGGACTAGCGGGGGGGCGAACACCGGGGAGCTGTTTTTT; CDR3aa: CASSLRTSGGANTGELFF
j_gene: TRBJ2-7; abundance: -; d_gene: TRBD1; v_gene: TRBV7-9; CDR3nt: TGTGCCAGCCGCGGACAGGGGAGCTCCTACGAGCAGTACTTC; CDR3aa: CASRGQGSSYEQYF
j_gene: TRBJ2-6; abundance: -; d_gene: -; v_gene: TRBV28; CDR3nt: TGTGCCAGCAGTTACGCGGGTGGGGCCAACGTCCTGACTTTC; CDR3aa: CASSYAGGANVLTF
j_gene: TRBJ2-7; abundance: few; d_gene: TRBD1; v_gene: TRBV12-3/TRBV12-4; CDR3nt: TGTGCCAGCTCCAGGCCAGGGGGCTACGAGCAGTACTTC; CDR3aa: CASSRPGGYEQYF
j_gene: TRBJ2-7; abundance: -; d_gene: -; v_gene: TRBV6-6; CDR3nt: TGTGCCAGCAGTAGGGGGACACCCATCTCCTACGAGCAGTACTTC; CDR3aa: CASSRGTPISYEQYF
j_gene: TRBJ1-6; abundance: -; d_gene: -; v_gene: TRBV9; CDR3nt: TGTGCCAGCAGCACACGGACGGGATGGGATTCACCCCTCCACTTT; CDR3aa: CASSTRTGWDSPLHF
j_gene: TRBJ1-4; abundance: -; d_gene: -; v_gene: TRBV28; CDR3nt: TGTGCCAGCAGTTTTCAGGGGACTAATGAAAAACTGTTTTTT; CDR3aa: CASSFQGTNEKLFF
j_gene: TRBJ2-2; abundance: -; d_gene: TRBD2; v_gene: TRBV11-2; CDR3nt: TGTGCCAGCTCCGCGGGGGTCGCTTCCGGGGAGCTGTTTTTT; CDR3aa: CASSAGVASGELFF
j_gene: TRBJ2-7; abundance: -; d_gene: -; v_gene: TRBV6-2/TRBV6-3; CDR3nt: TGTGCCAGCAGTCGGCTGGCAGGGGCCAACTACGAGCAGTACTTC; CDR3aa: CASSRLAGANYEQYF
j_gene: TRBJ2-1; abundance: -; d_gene: TRBD2; v_gene: TRBV9; CDR3nt: TGTGCCAGCAGCGTGGACCCATCGGGACTACTTTCGGATGAGCAGTTCTTC; CDR3aa: CASSVDPSGLLSDEQFF
j_gene: TRBJ2-1; abundance: -; d_gene: -; v_gene: TRBV27; CDR3nt: TGTGCCAGCAGTTTGTTTATTGGGGGCTCAGACAATGAGCAGTTCTTC; CDR3aa: CASSLFIGGSDNEQFF
j_gene: TRBJ2-7; abundance: once; d_gene: TRBD1; v_gene: TRBV9; CDR3nt: TGTGCCAGCAGCGTGTCCGGGACAGGGGCCCTCAGCTCCTACGAGCAGTACTTC; CDR3aa: CASSVSGTGALSSYEQYF
j_gene: TRBJ1-1; abundance: few; d_gene: TRBD1; v_gene: TRBV5-4; CDR3nt: TGTGCCAGCAGGCCCGGGACAGGGGGACGTAATACTGAAGCTTTCTTT; CDR3aa: CASRPGTGGRNTEAFF
j_gene: TRBJ2-2; abundance: -; d_gene: TRBD2; v_gene: TRBV29-1; CDR3nt: TGCAGCGCCAGACTAGCGGGGGCGAACACCGGGGAGCTGTTTTTT; CDR3aa: CSARLAGANTGELFF
j_gene: TRBJ1-1; abundance: -; d_gene: -; v_gene: TRBV7-2; CDR3nt: TGTGCCAGCAGCTTCGGTGGGGGGGGAAGGAACACTGAAGCTTTCTTT; CDR3aa: CASSFGGGGRNTEAFF
j_gene: TRBJ1-2; abundance: once; d_gene: -; v_gene: TRBV5-1; CDR3nt: TGCGCCAGCAGCCTACGTCCCAGGGCAGAAAGTAACTATGGCTACACCTTC; CDR3aa: CASSLRPRAESNYGYTF
j_gene: TRBJ2-1; abundance: -; d_gene: TRBD2; v_gene: TRBV6-4; CDR3nt: TGTGCCAGCAGTGGCTCCCTCGGCGGGGGGGTAAATGAGCAGTTCTTC; CDR3aa: CASSGSLGGGVNEQFF
j_gene: TRBJ2-5; abundance: -; d_gene: -; v_gene: TRBV28; CDR3nt: TGTGCCAGCAGTTTATCCCCATATCCCGGACAGCAAGAGACCCAGTACTTC; CDR3aa: CASSLSPYPGQQETQYF
j_gene: TRBJ2-7; abundance: -; d_gene: -; v_gene: TRBV12-1; CDR3nt: TGTGCCAGCAGCTTTGCCCGCGGGGGAAGACTAGACTACGAGCAGTACTTC; CDR3aa: CASSFARGGRLDYEQYF
j_gene: TRBJ1-5; abundance: -; d_gene: -; v_gene: TRBV6-1; CDR3nt: TGTGCCAGCAGTGAAGCGGGGAGGGGAAATCAGCCCCAGCATTTT; CDR3aa: CASSEAGRGNQPQHF
j_gene: TRBJ2-7; abundance: -; d_gene: TRBD1; v_gene: TRBV12-3/TRBV12-4; CDR3nt: TGTGCCAGCAGTTTAAGAGGGGGCAACGAGCAGTACTTC; CDR3aa: CASSLRGGNEQYF
j_gene: TRBJ1-2; abundance: -; d_gene: TRBD1; v_gene: TRBV4-2; CDR3nt: TGTGCCAGCAGCCAAGATGAGGTTGGGACAGCGTTACAGGGCTACACCTTC; CDR3aa: CASSQDEVGTALQGYTF
j_gene: TRBJ2-7; abundance: -; d_gene: TRBD1; v_gene: TRBV7-9; CDR3nt: TGTGCCAGCAGCCTCCCGGGACAGGGACGCGAGCAGTACTTC; CDR3aa: CASSLPGQGREQYF
j_gene: TRBJ2-1; abundance: -; d_gene: TRBD2; v_gene: TRBV27; CDR3nt: TGTGCCAGCAGTTTAGGACTAGCGGGGAACTATGAGCAGTTCTTC; CDR3aa: CASSLGLAGNYEQFF
j_gene: TRBJ1-5; abundance: few; d_gene: TRBD1; v_gene: TRBV19; CDR3nt: TGTGCCAGTAGGACAGGACAGGGGCGGAATCAGCCCCAGCATTTT; CDR3aa: CASRTGQGRNQPQHF
j_gene: TRBJ2-1; abundance: -; d_gene: TRBD2; v_gene: TRBV27; CDR3nt: TGTGCCAGCAGTCCCCCCTACAGAGCGGGGGAGTACAATGAGCAGTTCTTC; CDR3aa: CASSPPYRAGEYNEQFF
j_gene: TRBJ2-7; abundance: -; d_gene: TRBD2; v_gene: TRBV6-2/TRBV6-3; CDR3nt: TGTGCCAGCAGTTACGGGGGGGTGGTCGACGAGCAGTACTTC; CDR3aa: CASSYGGVVDEQYF
j_gene: TRBJ2-2; abundance: -; d_gene: -; v_gene: TRBV7-2; CDR3nt: TGTGCCTCTCGACAGGCATCGAACACCGGGGAGCTGTTTTTT; CDR3aa: CASRQASNTGELFF
j_gene: TRBJ1-2; abundance: once; d_gene: TRBD1; v_gene: TRBV19; CDR3nt: TGTGCCAGTAGTGGAAGGACAGGGTACGGCTACACCTTC; CDR3aa: CASSGRTGYGYTF
j_gene: TRBJ1-3; abundance: few; d_gene: -; v_gene: TRBV30; CDR3nt: TGTGCCTGGAGTGTACAGGGTGCTGGAAACACCATATATTTT; CDR3aa: CAWSVQGAGNTIYF
j_gene: TRBJ2-3; abundance: -; d_gene: TRBD2; v_gene: TRBV7-2; CDR3nt: TGTGCCAGCAGGAGCGGGGGGTACACAGATACGCAGTATTTT; CDR3aa: CASRSGGYTDTQYF
j_gene: TRBJ2-7; abundance: -; d_gene: -; v_gene: TRBV5-4; CDR3nt: TGTGCCAGCAGCTTAGGAGATTACGAGCAGTACTTC; CDR3aa: CASSLGDYEQYF
j_gene: TRBJ2-7; abundance: -; d_gene: -; v_gene: TRBV18; CDR3nt: TGTGCCAGCTCACCCCCAATAGACAGAGCAAGACAGTACTTC; CDR3aa: CASSPPIDRARQYF